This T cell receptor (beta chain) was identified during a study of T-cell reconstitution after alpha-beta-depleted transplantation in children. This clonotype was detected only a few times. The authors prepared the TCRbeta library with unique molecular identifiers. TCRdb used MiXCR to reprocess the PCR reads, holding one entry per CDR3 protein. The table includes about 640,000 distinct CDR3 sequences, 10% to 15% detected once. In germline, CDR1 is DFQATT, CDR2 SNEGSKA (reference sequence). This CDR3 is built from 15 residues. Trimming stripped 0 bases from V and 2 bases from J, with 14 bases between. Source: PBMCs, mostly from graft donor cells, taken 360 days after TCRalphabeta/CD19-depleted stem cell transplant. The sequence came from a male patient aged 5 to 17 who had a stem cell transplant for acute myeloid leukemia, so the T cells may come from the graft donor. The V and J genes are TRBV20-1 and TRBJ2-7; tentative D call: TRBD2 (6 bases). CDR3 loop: CSARDYRETPYEQYF. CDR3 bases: TGCAGTGCTAGAGATTACCGGGAGACCCCCTACGAGCAGTACTTC.